This TCR beta chain appears in the sequencing data of a study of cytomegalovirus exposure and HLA in healthy donors (dated by TCRdb to the late 2010s). Regarding the study in general: In an earlier analysis of under 750 of the donors, 250 to 350 Gb of sequence data and 120 million or so unique TCR beta sequences from 180 million or so T cells were reported. An early release that covered roughly 600 HLA-typed donors contained 250 to 350 gigabases of sequencing data and approximately 85 million unique TCR sequences. Of the roughly 400 genotyped donors, around 81% fell in the genetic ancestry cluster associated with self-reported Caucasian donors. The aim of the study was to test whether cataloging public T cell receptors could identify signatures of past pathogen exposure. The study profiled the T cell repertoires of more than 500 subjects by immunosequencing and related them to cytomegalovirus serostatus. Besides the first cohort of more than 650 subjects, a separate validation cohort made up of 120 or so different subjects was used. To predict cytomegalovirus infection status, the study brought together high-throughput TCR immunosequencing, statistical association of individual TCRs with disease status, and machine learning. A later analysis re-analyzed previously published TCR beta repertoires from hundreds of donors and added high-resolution HLA genotyping to study TCR occurrence patterns. Rather than using new phenotypic data, the later analysis identified candidate immune exposures from TCR beta sequences and from how often those sequences occurred across donors. An earlier analysis of some 500 of the donors used high-throughput TCR beta sequencing to judge whether each TCR beta V gene segment behaved as functional or pseudogenic. Donor age, sex, ethnicity and CMV serostatus were collected together with the repertoire data. A later genetic analysis took genome-wide SNP genotypes for about three fifths of the 666 donors and used that subset as a discovery cohort. All discovery cohort repertoires had been generated using a single sequencing platform. Class I and class II HLA loci were covered by the typing at four-digit resolution. The number of donors typed differed by locus, with about 629-630 for A, B, C, DRB1 and DQB1, around 500 for DQA1, 600 to 610 for DPA1, and some 440 for DPB1. Four to six DR-DQ haplotypes were handled as single units for association and clustering, since linkage in the cohort was strong. Across 398 genotyped donors of the cohort, an average of roughly 200,000 unique TCR beta nucleotide sequences per donor were sequenced, and roughly a sixth of those sequences were non-productive. Findings and caveats that apply to the study as a whole: CMV serostatus was the only immune exposure information available for the cohort. Specific HLA alleles were associated with more than 15,000 TCR beta sequences at a false discovery rate of 0.05 in a later analysis. Most TCR sequences were observed very rarely across donors, whereas some public TCRs were present in many individuals. Most CMV-associated TCR beta chains appeared to be HLA-restricted in a later analysis, and the HLA associations seemed to be driven largely by CMV exposure. Compared with the approximately 600-donor mean, donors in an Asian-associated ancestry cluster had fewer N-insertions in productive TCRs, according to a later genetic analysis. Because the 87-base-pair reads could not distinguish some IMGT-functional V segments, including TRBV6-2 and TRBV6-3, those segments were excluded. In a later genetic analysis, a missense DCLRE1C variant was associated with V-gene and J-gene trimming of TCR beta chains, and the association was replicated in an independent cohort. Broadly in line with IMGT annotations, most TCR beta V segments showed up in productive rearrangements about 87% or about 30% of the time in an earlier analysis of 450 to 600 of the donors. The classifier was reported to diagnose cytomegalovirus status with high specificity and sensitivity in both the original and validation cohorts. Roughly uniform sequencing depth across donors was assumed in presence/absence analyses, although this assumption may not hold. In vitro tests confirmed that three of the cytomegalovirus-associated TCR beta chains recognize cytomegalovirus antigens. A further reported finding was that TCR beta sequences accurately predicted the HLA-A and HLA-B alleles for most subjects in the first cohort. In a later analysis, several top co-occurrence clusters were reported to appear linked to parvovirus B19, influenza, CMV and Epstein-Barr virus. A later analysis found that HLA-associated TCR beta chains were more clonally expanded and had lower generation probabilities than equally common non-associated chains. Strong co-occurrence of HLA alleles, especially DR and DQ, made assigning TCR associations to individual alleles difficult. Because some donors lacked HLA typing at each locus, the association tests relied only on the typed subset. The authors suggested that the approach could potentially be extended to other disease states and immunological phenotypes. A later analysis found that TCR association rates varied across HLA loci, with DRB1 alleles showing the most associated TCRs and HLA-C alleles the fewest. The earlier analysis of fewer than 750 of the donors excluded some 15 rarely observed V segments, including chromosome 9 orphons, because counts were too low. This cohort had only TCR beta chains sequenced, and the lack of alpha or paired-chain data limited which features could be detected. A group of highly shared sequence variants was considered likely to be a technical artifact of the sequencing pipeline. Correlated functional status among segregating V segments might be attributable to linkage disequilibrium, but an unknown experimental factor could not be ruled out. The study gave a list of 150 to 200 TCR beta chains associated with cytomegalovirus.

Trimming removed 6 bases from V and 8 bases from J, leaving 19 bases between the germline ends. The CDR3, cysteine through phenylalanine, is 14 amino acids long. The DNA shown is the 42-base CDR3, in frame from base 1. From a lookup of the germline V gene (reference sequence), CDR1 and CDR2 are MNHNY and SVGAGI. The cohort was made up of about 610 healthy bone marrow donors. Cohort members were all nominally healthy when sampled, although unrecorded immune exposures were likely present. The donor was CMV seropositive and belonged to the group of around 300 seropositive cohort members. A peripheral blood sample was collected from each donor, and TCR beta sequencing was performed on peripheral blood mononuclear cells. Genomic DNA was extracted from the blood cell samples with the Qiagen DNeasy Blood Extraction Kit. The library relied on the immunoSEQ multiplex PCR assay. The multiplex PCR relied on a mix of 60 forward primers for TCR Vbeta segments and 13 reverse primers for TCR Jbeta segments. A multiplex PCR assay on genomic DNA amplified the CDR3 region of rearranged TCR beta genes. On the Illumina HiSeq System, the amplified TCR beta libraries were sequenced as 87-base-pair reads. For the original study's pipeline: Across the 670 or so repertoires, a later analysis counted tens of millions of unique TCR beta chains, 9.5 million to 13 million of which were shared by at least two donors. To remove PCR and sequencing errors, raw reads were error-corrected and collapsed into unique sequences using a nearest-neighbor algorithm that merged closely related sequences. To assign V, D and J gene segments, CDR3 sequences were aligned to IMGT reference sequences. For a sequence to be retained, a match of at least six nucleotides to both a V gene segment and a J gene segment was required. Rearrangements were classified as productive when the CDR3 lacked stop codons and remained in frame with V and J, and all other rearrangements were classified as non-productive. Following IMGT convention, CDR3 was defined as the stretch from the second conserved V-encoded cysteine to the conserved J-encoded phenylalanine. The earlier analysis of fewer than 700 of the donors excluded sequences that lacked an unambiguous match to a single V gene segment. In an earlier analysis of approximately 500 of the donors, a V segment was called functional when productive rearrangements were above 56.7%, and segregating when the standard deviation between donors exceeded 5%. A statistical classification framework was developed to diagnose cytomegalovirus status using the catalog of TCR beta chain sequences. In a later analysis, V and J genes were assigned by comparing TCR nucleotide sequences against IMGT/GENE-DB human TR gene sequences. Using the TCRdist pipeline, a later analysis assigned CDR3 sequences along with most-parsimonious VDJ recombination scenarios. In a later analysis, each TCR beta chain was defined by its CDR3 amino acid sequence together with its V-gene family, and reads without a unique V-gene family were excluded. In a later analysis, 500 to 650 highly shared, low-generation-probability nucleotide sequences were removed to address suspected cross-contamination and a sequencing artifact. For each public chain, a later analysis derived a clonal expansion index from normalized ranks of inferred template counts within each repertoire. In a later analysis, generation probabilities were computed with a VDJ recombination model fitted to out-of-frame rearrangements, and the resulting probabilities were checked against IGoR. Hypergeometric tests were used in a later analysis to score TCR-TCR, TCR-HLA and TCR-CMV co-occurrence, with a repertoire-size bias correction applied to the TCR pairs. To estimate false discovery rates, a later analysis permuted the HLA or CMV assignments 20 times. In a later analysis, co-occurring TCRs were grouped using DBSCAN, and TCRdist sequence similarity was added for clustering within HLA-allele-positive subsets. Co-occurrence clustering excluded repertoires with fewer than 30,000 or more than 120,000 public chains, plus five with anomalous nucleotide sharing. The table was pulled from immuneACCESS by TCRdb, which kept in-frame rearrangements only. Such tables lose some clones; where checked, under half of the loss comes from unresolved V genes, and the rest has no known cause. That table gives V, J and clone size, and the DNA gave D and trimming. The sample table shows some 150,000 clones, and approximately 10% are seen once. The ten largest clones represent roughly 7% of the sample.

For this clone: Its antigen is currently not known. No quality values exist for individual bases; no much larger clone is one base distant.

The receptor was derived from a woman in her thirties or forties in good health and CMV-seropositive. The sequence links TRBV6-6 to TRBJ1-2; the D segment cannot be called with confidence. The sequencing input was PBMCs. In nucleotide form, the sequence is TGTGCCAGCAGCTTGGGGAGTTCCGCATCAGGCTACACCTTC. Its translation is CASSLGSSASGYTF.